Listed below are T cell receptor beta chains from one sample, sequenced in a study of cytomegalovirus exposure and HLA in healthy donors. The table came from immunoSEQ multiplex PCR; TCRdb's copy has only in-frame clones and leaves some out. In the table there are 65,000 to 75,000 clones, about 65% of which are singletons. Sequenced material: PBMCs. The origin of the receptors is a woman aged 30 to 39 in good health and CMV-seronegative. Both conserved end residues are part of each CDR3. D genes are given only for firm matches. Part of the rows lack a size; the others show once, few, many or a class for expanded clones.

V gene	clone size	D gene	J gene	CDR3 protein	CDR3 DNA
TRBV6-5	.	.	TRBJ1-2	CAISESIGYGYTF	TGTGCCATCAGTGAGTCGATCGGTTATGGCTACACCTTC
TRBV2	.	.	TRBJ1-1	CASRQGLNTEAFF	TGTGCCAGCAGGCAGGGGTTGAACACTGAAGCTTTCTTT
TRBV7-3	few	.	TRBJ1-1	CASSLRGGSTEAFF	TGTGCCAGCAGCTTAAGGGGAGGAAGCACTGAAGCTTTCTTT
TRBV19	.	TRBD1	TRBJ2-3	CASSITGVTDTQYF	TGTGCCAGTAGTATCACAGGGGTCACAGATACGCAGTATTTT
TRBV9	.	TRBD1	TRBJ2-7	CASSVGGTAYEQYF	TGTGCCAGCAGCGTAGGGGGGACAGCCTACGAGCAGTACTTC
TRBV7-3	.	.	TRBJ2-7	CASCLGQGRAYEQYF	TGTGCCAGTTGCTTAGGGCAGGGGCGGGCCTACGAGCAGTACTTC
TRBV7-3	once	TRBD2	TRBJ2-3	CASSTLAGGADTQYF	TGTGCCAGCAGCACCTTAGCGGGGGGGGCAGATACGCAGTATTTT
TRBV10-3	few	TRBD2	TRBJ2-3	CATTGGLAGSRATDTQYF	TGTGCCACCACGGGGGGGCTAGCGGGGAGTCGAGCCACAGATACGCAGTATTTT
TRBV29-1	.	.	TRBJ2-3	CSVDLGTFTDTQYF	TGCAGCGTTGACTTGGGGACTTTCACAGATACGCAGTATTTT
TRBV11-3	.	TRBD1	TRBJ1-1	CASSLGQGEAFF	TGTGCCAGCAGCCTCGGACAGGGGGAAGCTTTCTTT
TRBV7-3	.	.	TRBJ1-4	CASSAGSNEKLFF	TGTGCCAGCAGCGCGGGGTCTAATGAAAAGCTGTTTTTT
TRBV4-1	.	.	TRBJ2-2	CASSLEGGTGELFF	TGCGCCAGCAGCCTCGAGGGGGGGACCGGGGAGCTGTTTTTT
TRBV10-3	few	TRBD2	TRBJ2-3	CAISGTSDSSTDTQYF	TGTGCCATCAGTGGTACTAGCGATTCTAGCACAGATACGCAGTATTTT
TRBV12-5	.	.	TRBJ2-1	CASGFARSSYNEQFF	TGTGCTAGTGGTTTTGCGCGTAGCTCCTACAATGAGCAGTTCTTC
TRBV5-6	.	.	TRBJ1-1	CASSFTSGNTEAFF	TGTGCCAGCAGCTTTACTTCGGGGAACACTGAAGCTTTCTTT
TRBV2	.	.	TRBJ1-5	CASSYRADGNQPQHF	TGTGCCAGCTCTTACAGGGCGGATGGCAATCAGCCCCAGCATTTT
TRBV7-8	.	TRBD1	TRBJ2-7	CASSSGQASYEQYF	TGTGCCAGCAGCTCGGGACAGGCTAGCTACGAGCAGTACTTC
TRBV1	.	.	TRBJ2-2	CTSSPPARVGTGELFF	TGCACCAGCAGCCCCCCTGCCAGGGTGGGAACCGGGGAGCTGTTTTTT
TRBV10-3	.	.	TRBJ1-6	CAISESSSGGGNNSPLHF	TGTGCCATCAGTGAGTCGAGCTCGGGGGGCGGCAATAATTCACCCCTCCACTTT
TRBV9	.	.	TRBJ2-3	CASSPKGGGYTDTQYF	TGTGCCAGCAGCCCCAAGGGCGGGGGCTACACAGATACGCAGTATTTT
TRBV18	.	.	TRBJ2-3	CASSPPGPADTQYF	TGTGCCAGCTCACCCCCGGGTCCAGCAGATACGCAGTATTTT
TRBV6-4	.	TRBD1	TRBJ2-1	CASSDSGTGRDEQFF	TGTGCCAGCAGTGACTCCGGGACAGGGCGGGATGAGCAGTTCTTC
TRBV27	.	TRBD1	TRBJ1-2	CASSFRGTAGQVTGGYTF	TGTGCCAGCAGTTTTAGGGGGACGGCGGGACAGGTGACCGGTGGCTACACCTTC
TRBV5-1	.	.	TRBJ2-1	CASSWGQKEQFF	TGCGCCAGCAGCTGGGGACAAAAGGAGCAGTTCTTC
TRBV15	few	.	TRBJ1-1	CATSREGGDTEAFF	TGTGCCACCAGCAGAGAGGGGGGAGACACTGAAGCTTTCTTT
TRBV15	.	.	TRBJ1-1	CATSGHLNTEAFF	TGTGCCACCAGCGGACACCTGAACACTGAAGCTTTCTTT
TRBV10-1	.	TRBD1	TRBJ1-5	CASSRRQGGQPQHF	TGCGCCAGCAGTCGCAGACAGGGGGGTCAGCCCCAGCATTTT
TRBV5-1	.	.	TRBJ1-2	CASSPQGGVANYGYTF	TGCGCCAGCAGCCCCCAGGGCGGCGTAGCTAACTATGGCTACACCTTC
TRBV7-2	.	TRBD1	TRBJ1-2	CASSSLGQGARYGYTF	TGTGCCAGCAGCTCTCTAGGACAGGGGGCGCGTTATGGCTACACCTTC
TRBV2	.	.	TRBJ2-3	CASSGWEIGGPFTDTQYF	TGTGCCAGCAGTGGATGGGAAATTGGCGGGCCTTTTACAGATACGCAGTATTTT
TRBV6-1	few	TRBD1	TRBJ1-1	CASRRGRGVNTEAFF	TGTGCCAGCAGAAGGGGGCGCGGGGTGAACACTGAAGCTTTCTTT
TRBV28	.	.	TRBJ1-1	CASTPAGVGNTEAFF	TGTGCCAGCACCCCGGCGGGGGTTGGGAACACTGAAGCTTTCTTT
TRBV14	few	.	TRBJ2-7	CASSQDREHTLGEQYF	TGTGCCAGCAGCCAAGATCGGGAGCACACACTTGGAGAGCAGTACTTC
TRBV6-5	.	TRBD1	TRBJ1-2	CASSRRQGRSGYTF	TGTGCCAGCAGCCGACGACAGGGTCGTTCTGGCTACACCTTC
TRBV19	.	.	TRBJ1-3	CASSMGRTVTGNTIYF	TGTGCCAGTAGTATGGGGCGGACAGTAACTGGAAACACCATATATTTT
TRBV27	few	.	TRBJ1-1	CASSSLGGGEAFF	TGTGCCAGCAGCTCCCTCGGGGGAGGTGAAGCTTTCTTT
TRBV4-1	.	.	TRBJ1-1	CASSQEFGGGTEAFF	TGCGCCAGCAGCCAAGAGTTCGGGGGTGGGACTGAAGCTTTCTTT
TRBV29-1	.	TRBD2	TRBJ2-1	CSVGSEAGAFNEQFF	TGCAGCGTGGGATCTGAAGCGGGAGCTTTCAATGAGCAGTTCTTC
TRBV10-3	.	.	TRBJ2-2	CAISERQGNTGELFF	TGTGCCATCAGTGAACGGCAGGGGAACACCGGGGAGCTGTTTTTT
TRBV5-6	.	.	TRBJ1-2	CASSLGSLWQAEYGYTF	TGTGCCAGCAGCTTGGGGTCTCTCTGGCAGGCCGAATATGGCTACACCTTC
TRBV19	few	.	TRBJ1-2	CASSISPASGNGYTF	TGTGCCAGTAGTATATCCCCCGCGAGCGGGAATGGCTACACCTTC